This is a list of T cell receptor beta chains from one sample in a study of control samples from healthy donors and cancer patients. Clones were read by immunoSEQ multiplex PCR, and TCRdb kept only the in-frame ones, dropping some. The sample yields 90,000 to 110,000 clones, approximately 83% seen once. Sequencing used blood. Receptors were obtained from a woman aged 45 to 65 in good health. The CDR3 runs from the conserved cysteine through the conserved F or W. The D gene is left open where the match is weak. Clone size appears in some rows only: once, few, many, or a class for an expanded clone.

CDR3aa: CASSPIDRAGWQPQHF
CDR3nt: TGTGCCAGCAGTCCTATCGATCGAGCCGGCTGGCAGCCCCAGCATTTT
v_gene: TRBV27
abundance: .
d_gene: .
j_gene: TRBJ1-5

CDR3aa: CASSVAGGGSTDTQYF
CDR3nt: TGTGCCAGCAGCGTAGCGGGGGGCGGTAGCACAGATACGCAGTATTTT
v_gene: TRBV9
abundance: .
d_gene: .
j_gene: TRBJ2-3

CDR3aa: CASSFRDMYNEQFF
CDR3nt: TGCGCCAGCAGCTTTAGGGACATGTACAATGAGCAGTTCTTC
v_gene: TRBV5-1
abundance: .
d_gene: .
j_gene: TRBJ2-1

CDR3aa: CASSTGRRQNTGELFF
CDR3nt: TGTGCCAGTAGTACGGGACGGAGACAGAACACCGGGGAGCTGTTTTTT
v_gene: TRBV19
abundance: .
d_gene: .
j_gene: TRBJ2-2

CDR3aa: CASSLSGNTIYF
CDR3nt: TGTGCCAGCAGTTTATCTGGAAACACCATATATTTT
v_gene: TRBV12-3/TRBV12-4
abundance: .
d_gene: .
j_gene: TRBJ1-3

CDR3aa: CASWRGQSPDTQYF
CDR3nt: TGTGCCAGCTGGAGGGGGCAAAGCCCAGATACGCAGTATTTT
v_gene: TRBV6-5
abundance: once
d_gene: .
j_gene: TRBJ2-3

CDR3aa: CAISVSRGSPLHF
CDR3nt: TGTGCCATCAGTGTCTCCAGGGGATCACCCCTCCACTTT
v_gene: TRBV10-3
abundance: .
d_gene: .
j_gene: TRBJ1-6

CDR3aa: CASSFGTGGNTIYF
CDR3nt: TGTGCCAGCAGCTTCGGGACAGGGGGAAACACCATATATTTT
v_gene: TRBV13
abundance: .
d_gene: TRBD1
j_gene: TRBJ1-3

CDR3aa: CASSPTEGQTQYF
CDR3nt: TGTGCCAGCAGTCCAACGGAGGGGCAGACCCAGTACTTC
v_gene: TRBV2
abundance: .
d_gene: .
j_gene: TRBJ2-5

CDR3aa: CASSIGGGVWDEQFF
CDR3nt: TGTGCCAGTAGTATAGGTGGGGGGGTGTGGGATGAGCAGTTCTTC
v_gene: TRBV19
abundance: .
d_gene: TRBD2
j_gene: TRBJ2-1

CDR3aa: CASSLRGNGYTF
CDR3nt: TGTGCCAGCAGTTTGCGGGGGAATGGCTACACCTTC
v_gene: TRBV12-3/TRBV12-4
abundance: .
d_gene: .
j_gene: TRBJ1-2

CDR3aa: CATSLGTGQEFDTQYF
CDR3nt: TGTGCCACCAGTCTGGGGACAGGGCAGGAATTTGATACGCAGTATTTT
v_gene: TRBV24-1
abundance: .
d_gene: TRBD1
j_gene: TRBJ2-3

CDR3aa: CASSSNRRVTEAFF
CDR3nt: TGTGCCAGCAGCTCGAACAGGAGGGTGACTGAAGCTTTCTTT
v_gene: TRBV7-8
abundance: .
d_gene: .
j_gene: TRBJ1-1

CDR3aa: CATASGTGEGNTEAFF
CDR3nt: TGTGCCACCGCTTCAGGGACAGGGGAAGGGAACACTGAAGCTTTCTTT
v_gene: TRBV24-1
abundance: .
d_gene: TRBD1
j_gene: TRBJ1-1

CDR3aa: CAWSTDRVSDGYTF
CDR3nt: TGTGCCTGGAGTACGGACAGGGTCTCAGATGGCTACACCTTC
v_gene: TRBV30
abundance: .
d_gene: TRBD1
j_gene: TRBJ1-2

CDR3aa: CASSLDGNSYEQYF
CDR3nt: TGTGCCAGCAGCTTAGATGGCAACTCCTACGAGCAGTACTTC
v_gene: TRBV11-2
abundance: .
d_gene: .
j_gene: TRBJ2-7

CDR3aa: CASSTQLAAQETQYF
CDR3nt: TGTGCCAGCAGCACCCAACTAGCGGCCCAAGAGACCCAGTACTTC
v_gene: TRBV9
abundance: .
d_gene: TRBD2
j_gene: TRBJ2-5

CDR3aa: CASSPLPGGDYGYTF
CDR3nt: TGTGCCAGCTCACCACTTCCAGGGGGCGACTATGGCTACACCTTC
v_gene: TRBV18
abundance: .
d_gene: TRBD1
j_gene: TRBJ1-2

CDR3aa: CASSLVGQGANYGYTF
CDR3nt: TGTGCCAGCAGCTTAGTGGGACAGGGGGCAAACTATGGCTACACCTTC
v_gene: TRBV7-2
abundance: .
d_gene: TRBD1
j_gene: TRBJ1-2

CDR3aa: CASSLSTRPSETQYF
CDR3nt: TGTGCCAGCAGTTTATCGACCAGACCCTCAGAGACCCAGTACTTC
v_gene: TRBV27
abundance: once
d_gene: .
j_gene: TRBJ2-5

CDR3aa: CASSPSTGGYTF
CDR3nt: TGTGCCAGCAGCCCCTCGACAGGTGGCTACACCTTC
v_gene: TRBV3-1/TRBV3-2
abundance: .
d_gene: .
j_gene: TRBJ1-2

CDR3aa: CASSLSSYEQYF
CDR3nt: TGTGCCAGCAGTTTGAGCTCCTACGAGCAGTACTTC
v_gene: TRBV5-6
abundance: .
d_gene: .
j_gene: TRBJ2-7

CDR3aa: CATSKTSGSYEQYF
CDR3nt: TGTGCCACCAGCAAGACTAGCGGGAGTTACGAGCAGTACTTC
v_gene: TRBV15
abundance: .
d_gene: TRBD2
j_gene: TRBJ2-7

CDR3aa: CASGRDRVSSYEQYF
CDR3nt: TGTGCCAGCGGCCGCGACCGCGTCAGCTCCTACGAGCAGTACTTC
v_gene: TRBV2
abundance: .
d_gene: .
j_gene: TRBJ2-7

CDR3aa: CATSDEFPYNEQFF
CDR3nt: TGTGCCACCAGTGATGAGTTCCCCTACAATGAGCAGTTCTTC
v_gene: TRBV24-1
abundance: .
d_gene: .
j_gene: TRBJ2-1

CDR3aa: CASSMGPLGANVLTF
CDR3nt: TGTGCCAGCAGCATGGGACCGCTGGGGGCCAACGTCCTGACTTTC
v_gene: TRBV7-9
abundance: .
d_gene: .
j_gene: TRBJ2-6